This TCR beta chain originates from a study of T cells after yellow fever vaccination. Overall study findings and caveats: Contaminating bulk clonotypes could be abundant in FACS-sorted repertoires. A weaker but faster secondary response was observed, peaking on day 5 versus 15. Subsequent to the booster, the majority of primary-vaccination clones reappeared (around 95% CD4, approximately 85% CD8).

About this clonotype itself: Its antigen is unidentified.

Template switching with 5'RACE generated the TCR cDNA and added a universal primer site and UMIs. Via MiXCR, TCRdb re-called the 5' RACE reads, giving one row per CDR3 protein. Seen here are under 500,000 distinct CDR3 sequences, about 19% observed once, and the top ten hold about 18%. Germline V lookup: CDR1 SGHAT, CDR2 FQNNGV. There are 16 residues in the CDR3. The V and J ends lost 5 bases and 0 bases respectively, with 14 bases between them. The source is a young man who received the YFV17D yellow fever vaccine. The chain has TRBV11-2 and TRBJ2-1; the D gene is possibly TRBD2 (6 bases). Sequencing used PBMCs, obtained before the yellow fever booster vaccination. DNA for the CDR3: TGTGCCAGCAGCCCTGGGGGGAGCAACTCCTACAATGAGCAGTTCTTC. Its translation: CASSPGGSNSYNEQFF.